Shown below are 2 T cell receptor beta chains from a single sample sequenced in a study of T cells after posttransplantation cyclophosphamide. The data were produced by immunoSEQ multiplex PCR, yet TCRdb's version contains in-frame clones alone and is incomplete. Here the sample spans tens of thousands of clones, 73% being singletons. Sequencing was done on a sample of memory CD4+ T cells sorted from PBMCs. These receptors all stem from a woman aged 55-70 years in good health, CMV-negative, and a related stem cell transplant donor.

This chain uses TRBV7-6 with TRBJ2-5; possibly TRBD2 for D (6 bases). Trimming stripped 1 base from V and 7 bases from J, with 13 bases between. Looked up from germline, CDR1 is SGHVS and CDR2 is FNYEAQ. The CDR3 is made up of 14 amino acids. The DNA of the CDR3 is TGTGCCAGCAGCTTAGGTGGGGGGTCAGGGACCCAGTACTTC. Protein sequence: CASSLGGGSGTQYF.

The rearrangement uses TRBV29-1 and TRBJ1-2; D is perhaps TRBD1 (5 bases). The V end was cut by 7 bases, the J end by 6 bases, with 24 bases between. CDR1 SQVTM and CDR2 ANQGSEA come from the germline V gene. The CDR3 runs 15 residues. DNA for the CDR3: TGCAGCGCGGTGGGCGGTCTTGGGGGGTTCCATGGCTACACCTTC. Protein sequence: CSAVGGLGGFHGYTF.